Sequencing of this T cell receptor (beta chain) was carried out in a study of identical twins. Overall study findings and caveats: Analyses based on zero insertions could be partly confounded by invariant MAIT and iNKT cells.

TCRdb reprocessed the 5' RACE reads with MiXCR, giving one entry per CDR3 protein. This table holds hundreds of thousands of distinct CDR3 sequences, just over 7% found once. Looked up from germline, CDR1 is SGHVS and CDR2 is FQNEAQ. V gave up 5 bases and J gave up 6 bases; unmatched junction bases: 11. This CDR3 region has 17 residues. This clonotype was counted only a few times. What it binds is not known. The same sample was also studied in work on yellow fever vaccine responses in identical twins.

The sequencing sample was made of PBMCs. This clonotype was obtained from a woman aged 18-35 years in good health. V usage is TRBV7-8 and J usage is TRBJ2-6, with TRBD1 identical over 9 bases. The CDR3 DNA follows: TGTGCCAGCAGCCAGGGGTCGGGGACAGGGCCGGCCAACGTCCTGACTTTC. Translation: CASSQGSGTGPANVLTF.